The 9 T cell receptor beta chains listed next were all sequenced from one sample in a study of blood T cell repertoires in COVID-19 (dated by TCRdb to 2020 to 2021). Library method: the immunoSEQ multiplex PCR assay. TCRdb limited this immuneACCESS table to in-frame rearrangements with V and J called. A share of clones is missing; checked studies link under half to unresolved V genes, and the rest is unexplained. The sample includes approximately 45,000 clones, with 80% to 90% observed a single time. Around 2.9% of the sample rests with the top ten. The sequenced sample consisted of peripheral blood. The receptors were sampled from a woman aged 80 or over with acute or convalescent COVID-19.

V usage is TRBV7-2 and J usage is TRBJ1-2, with D perhaps TRBD1 (5 bases). This CDR3 spans 14 amino acids. The germline V and J ends were trimmed by 5 bases and 2 bases, with 12 bases remaining between them. In germline, CDR1 is SGHTA, CDR2 FQGNSA. In DNA, the CDR3 is TGTGCCAGCAGCGGGGAAGGGGCCAACTATGGCTACACCTTC. Its translation: CASSGEGANYGYTF.

J is TRBJ2-3 and V is TRBV5-1, with TRBD2 matching 12 bases. CDR3 length: 15 residues. The germline CDR1 and CDR2 sequences are SGHRS and YFSETQ. V shed 7 bases, J shed 3 bases, and the junction held 6 bases outside the gene matches. The CDR3, as DNA: TGCGCCAGCGCTAGCGGGGGGGCGAAGACAGATACGCAGTATTTT. This codes for CASASGGAKTDTQYF.

This chain connects TRBV9 to TRBJ1-2; 10 bases are shared with TRBD1. CDR1 and CDR2 (germline): SGDLS, YYNGEE. J was trimmed by 0 bases and V by 3 bases; bases with no gene match: 8. The CDR3 is made up of 17 amino acids. The DNA for the CDR3 is TGTGCCAGCAGCGAACCGGGACAGGGGAATTCTAACTATGGCTACACCTTC. It yields the protein CASSEPGQGNSNYGYTF.

The V call is TRBV25-1, the J call TRBJ1-1; no definite D call. The CDR3 loop spans 16 amino acids. Looked up from germline, CDR1 is MGHDK and CDR2 is SYGVNS. V gave up 7 bases and J gave up 0 bases, with 18 bases separating them. The CDR3 DNA follows: TGTGCCAGCATTCCGAGTGGGCAGCAAATGAACACTGAAGCTTTCTTT. Protein: CASIPSGQQMNTEAFF. The full variable domain, its missing parts supplied by reference TRBV25-1 and TRBJ1-1, is EADIYQTPRYLVIGTGKKITLECSQTMGHDKMYWYQQDPGMELHLIHYSYGVNSTEKGDLSSESTVSRIRTEHFPLTLESARPSHTSQYLCASIPSGQQMNTEAFFGQGTRLTVV.

The chain is built from TRBV3-1 (or the pseudogene TRBV3-2) and TRBJ2-2; 15 bases are a match to TRBD2. Germline values: CDR1 LGHDT, CDR2 YNNKEL (reference sequence). CDR3 length equals 19 residues. J lost 1 base, V lost 1 base, and 4 bases had no gene match. The CDR3 protein is CASSQAGTSGGWNTGELFF. The DNA for the CDR3 is TGTGCCAGCAGCCAAGCCGGGACTAGCGGGGGGTGGAACACCGGGGAGCTGTTTTTT.

The chain combines TRBV5-1 with TRBJ2-5, with TRBD1 as a possible D gene (5 bases). Germline CDR1 and CDR2: SGHRS and YFSETQ. This CDR3 comprises 13 residues. V lost 2 bases to trimming and J lost 3 bases, with 8 bases between them. The CDR3 sequence is CASSFQGEETQYF. The CDR3 region has the DNA TGCGCCAGCAGCTTCCAAGGGGAAGAGACCCAGTACTTC.

This sequence joins TRBV9 and TRBJ1-2, with 9 bases lining up with TRBD1. From germline, CDR1 is SGDLS and CDR2 YYNGEE. The CDR3 totals 14 residues. With V trimmed by 3 bases and J by 5 bases, 5 bases remained unmatched. The CDR3 here is CASSAQGAGYGYTF. CDR3 bases: TGTGCCAGCAGCGCACAGGGGGCCGGGTATGGCTACACCTTC. The full variable domain, rest sourced from reference TRBV9 and TRBJ1-2, is DSGVTQTPKHLITATGQRVTLRCSPRSGDLSVYWYQQSLDQGLQFLIQYYNGEERAKGNILERFSAQQFPDLHSELNLSSLELGDSALYFCASSAQGAGYGYTFGSGTRLTVV.

The CDR3 DNA follows: TGTGCCAGCAGTTTTGTAGCCTACGAGCAGTACTTC. Its protein product is CASSFVAYEQYF. This chain uses TRBV12-3 or TRBV12-4 with TRBJ2-7; D is uncertain. This CDR3 comprises 12 residues. With 3 bases removed from V and 2 bases from J, the gap between germline ends came to 5 bases.

The CDR3 here is CASSLTGEQTQYF. In DNA form, the CDR3 reads TGTGCCAGCAGCCTAACAGGGGAGCAGACCCAGTACTTC. The chain links TRBV7-9 to TRBJ2-5, with 7 bases matching TRBD1. The germline V gene encodes CDR1 SEHNR and CDR2 FQNEAQ (reference sequence). The CDR3 contains 13 residues. The junction had 6 bases not matched to a gene; V was cut back by 5 bases and J by 6 bases.